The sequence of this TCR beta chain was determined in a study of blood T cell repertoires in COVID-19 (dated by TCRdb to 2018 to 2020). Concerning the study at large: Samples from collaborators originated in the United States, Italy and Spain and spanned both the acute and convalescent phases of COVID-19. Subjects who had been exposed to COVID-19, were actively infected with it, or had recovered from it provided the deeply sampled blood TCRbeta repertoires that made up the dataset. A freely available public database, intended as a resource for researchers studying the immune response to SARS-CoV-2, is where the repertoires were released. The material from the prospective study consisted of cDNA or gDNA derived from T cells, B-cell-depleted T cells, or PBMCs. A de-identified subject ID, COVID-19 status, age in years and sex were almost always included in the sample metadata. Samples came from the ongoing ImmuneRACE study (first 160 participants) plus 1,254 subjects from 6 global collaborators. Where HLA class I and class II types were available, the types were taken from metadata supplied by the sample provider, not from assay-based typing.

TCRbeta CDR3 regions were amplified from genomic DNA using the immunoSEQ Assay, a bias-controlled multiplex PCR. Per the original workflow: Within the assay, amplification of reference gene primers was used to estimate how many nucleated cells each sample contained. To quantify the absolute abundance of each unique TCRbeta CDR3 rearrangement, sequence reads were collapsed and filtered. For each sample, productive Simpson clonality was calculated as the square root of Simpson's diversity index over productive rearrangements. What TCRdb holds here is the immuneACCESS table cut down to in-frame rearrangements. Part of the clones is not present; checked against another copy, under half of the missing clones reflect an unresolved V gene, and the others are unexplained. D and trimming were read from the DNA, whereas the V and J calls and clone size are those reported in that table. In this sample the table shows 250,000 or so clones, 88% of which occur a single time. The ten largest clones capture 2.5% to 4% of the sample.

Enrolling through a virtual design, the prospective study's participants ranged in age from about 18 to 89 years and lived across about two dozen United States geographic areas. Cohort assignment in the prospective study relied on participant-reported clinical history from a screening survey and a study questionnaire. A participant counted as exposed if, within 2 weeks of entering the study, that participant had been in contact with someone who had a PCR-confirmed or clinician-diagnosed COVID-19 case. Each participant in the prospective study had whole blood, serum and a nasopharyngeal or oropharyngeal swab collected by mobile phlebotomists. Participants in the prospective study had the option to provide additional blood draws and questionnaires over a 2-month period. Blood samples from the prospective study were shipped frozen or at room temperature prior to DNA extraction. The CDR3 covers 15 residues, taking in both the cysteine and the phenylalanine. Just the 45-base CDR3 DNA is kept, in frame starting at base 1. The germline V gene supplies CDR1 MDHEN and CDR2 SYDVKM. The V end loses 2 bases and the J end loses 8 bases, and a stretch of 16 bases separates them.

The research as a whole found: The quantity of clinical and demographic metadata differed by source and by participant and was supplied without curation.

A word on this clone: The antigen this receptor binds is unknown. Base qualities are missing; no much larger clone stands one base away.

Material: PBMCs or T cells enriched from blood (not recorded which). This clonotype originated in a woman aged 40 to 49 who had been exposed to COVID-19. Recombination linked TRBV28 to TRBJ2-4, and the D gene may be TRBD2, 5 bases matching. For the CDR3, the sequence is CASSLRPTERDIQYF. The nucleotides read TGTGCCAGCAGTTTAAGACCGACCGAGAGGGACATTCAGTACTTC.